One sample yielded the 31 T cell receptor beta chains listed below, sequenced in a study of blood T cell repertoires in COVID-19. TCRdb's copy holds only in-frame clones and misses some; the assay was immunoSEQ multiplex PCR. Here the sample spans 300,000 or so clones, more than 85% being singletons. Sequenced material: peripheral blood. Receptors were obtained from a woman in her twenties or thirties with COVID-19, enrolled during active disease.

In DNA form, the CDR3 reads TGTGCCAGCAGTCCTAATACGGGTTACCAAGAGACCCAGTACTTC. Residues: CASSPNTGYQETQYF. This chain joins TRBV28 and TRBJ2-5, with no clear D. There are 15 residues in the CDR3. The V end was cut by 5 bases, the J end by 0 bases, with 13 bases between. Germline-derived CDR1 and CDR2 are MDHEN and SYDVKM.

CDR3 loop: CASSLKYGFGSGEHQPQHF. CDR3 nucleotides: TGTGCCAGCAGCCTTAAGTATGGGTTCGGGTCGGGGGAACATCAGCCCCAGCATTTT. The chain employs TRBV27 and TRBJ1-5, with D maybe TRBD1 (5 bases). Germline CDR1 and CDR2: MNHEY and SMNVEV (reference sequence). The V gene lost 6 bases and the J gene lost 5 bases, with 29 bases spanning the gap. This CDR3 contains 19 residues.

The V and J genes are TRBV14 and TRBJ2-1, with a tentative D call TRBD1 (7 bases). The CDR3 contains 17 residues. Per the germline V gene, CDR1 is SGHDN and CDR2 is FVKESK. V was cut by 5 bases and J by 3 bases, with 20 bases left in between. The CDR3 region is CASSDLRGTESYNEQFF. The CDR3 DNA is TGTGCCAGCAGCGACCTCCGCGGGACAGAGAGCTACAATGAGCAGTTCTTC.

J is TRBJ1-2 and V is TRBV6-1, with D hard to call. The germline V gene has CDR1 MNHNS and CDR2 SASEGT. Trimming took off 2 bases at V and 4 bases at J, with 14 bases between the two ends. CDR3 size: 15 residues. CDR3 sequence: CASSESPWQAYGYTF. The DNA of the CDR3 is TGTGCCAGCAGTGAATCCCCATGGCAGGCCTATGGCTACACCTTC.

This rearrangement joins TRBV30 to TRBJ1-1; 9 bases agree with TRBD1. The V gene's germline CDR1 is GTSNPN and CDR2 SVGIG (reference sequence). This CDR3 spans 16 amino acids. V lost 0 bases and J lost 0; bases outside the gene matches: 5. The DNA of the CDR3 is TGTGCCTGGAGTGTAGGGACAGGGCTTATGAACACTGAAGCTTTCTTT. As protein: CAWSVGTGLMNTEAFF. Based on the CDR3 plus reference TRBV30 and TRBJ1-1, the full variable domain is SQTIHQWPATLVQPVGSPLSLECTVEGTSNPNLYWYRQAAGRGLQLLFYSVGIGQISSEVPQNLSASRPQDRQFILSSKKLLLSDSGFYLCAWSVGTGLMNTEAFFGQGTRLTVV.

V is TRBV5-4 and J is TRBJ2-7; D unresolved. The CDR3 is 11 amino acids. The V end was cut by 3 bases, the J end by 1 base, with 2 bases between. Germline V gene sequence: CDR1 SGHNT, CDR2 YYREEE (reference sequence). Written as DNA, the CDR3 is TGTGCCAGCAGCTCTTCCTACGAGCAGTACTTC. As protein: CASSSSYEQYF. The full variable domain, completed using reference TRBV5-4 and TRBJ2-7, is ETGVTQSPTHLIKTRGQQVTLRCSSQSGHNTVSWYQQALGQGPQFIFQYYREEENGRGNFPPRFSGLQFPNYSSELNVNALELDDSALYLCASSSSYEQYFGPGTRLTVT.

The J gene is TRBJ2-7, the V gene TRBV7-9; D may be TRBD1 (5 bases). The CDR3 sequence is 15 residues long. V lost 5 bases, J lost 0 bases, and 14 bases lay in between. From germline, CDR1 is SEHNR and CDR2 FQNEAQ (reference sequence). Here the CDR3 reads CASSPYPGLSYEQYF. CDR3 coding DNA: TGTGCCAGCAGCCCCTACCCAGGGCTCTCCTACGAGCAGTACTTC.

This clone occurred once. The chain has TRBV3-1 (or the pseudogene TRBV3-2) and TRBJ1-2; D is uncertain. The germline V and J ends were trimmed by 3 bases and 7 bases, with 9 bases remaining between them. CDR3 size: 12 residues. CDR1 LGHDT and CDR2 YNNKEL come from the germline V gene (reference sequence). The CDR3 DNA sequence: TGTGCCAGCAGCCAGGGAGATGCTGGCTACACCTTC. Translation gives CASSQGDAGYTF.

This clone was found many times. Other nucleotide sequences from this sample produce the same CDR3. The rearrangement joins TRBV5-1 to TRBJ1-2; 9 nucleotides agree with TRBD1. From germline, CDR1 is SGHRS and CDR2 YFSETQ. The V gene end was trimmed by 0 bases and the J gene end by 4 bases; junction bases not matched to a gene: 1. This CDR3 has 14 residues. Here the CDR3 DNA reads TGCGCCAGCAGCTTGGGACAGGGGGGCTATGGCTACACCTTC. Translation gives CASSLGQGGYGYTF. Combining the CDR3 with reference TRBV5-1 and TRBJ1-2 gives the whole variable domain KAGVTQTPRYLIKTRGQQVTLSCSPISGHRSVSWYQQTPGQGLQFLFEYFSETQRNKGNFPGRFSGRQFSNSRSEMNVSTLELGDSALYLCASSLGQGGYGYTFGSGTRLTVV.

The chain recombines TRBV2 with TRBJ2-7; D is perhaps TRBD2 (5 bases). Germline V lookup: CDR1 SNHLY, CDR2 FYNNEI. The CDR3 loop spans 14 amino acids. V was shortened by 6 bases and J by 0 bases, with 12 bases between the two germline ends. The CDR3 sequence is CASRRAEASYEQYF. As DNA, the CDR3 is TGTGCCAGCAGAAGGGCGGAGGCCTCCTACGAGCAGTACTTC.

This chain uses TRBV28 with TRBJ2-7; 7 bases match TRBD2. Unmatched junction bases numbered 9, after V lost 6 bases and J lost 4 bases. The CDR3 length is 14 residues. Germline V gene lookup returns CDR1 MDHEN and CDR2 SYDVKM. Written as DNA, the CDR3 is TGTGCCAGCAGCCCACCGGGGGGTCGGTACGAGCAGTACTTC. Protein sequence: CASSPPGGRYEQYF.

The CDR3 DNA follows: TGTGCCAGCAGCTTGTTACAGATGACCGGGGAGCTGTTTTTT. Encoded protein: CASSLLQMTGELFF. The chain combines TRBV5-6 with TRBJ2-2; the D is unclear. This CDR3 region has 14 residues. V lost 1 base, J lost 5 bases, and 9 bases lay in between. Germline V gives CDR1 SGHDT, CDR2 YYEEEE.

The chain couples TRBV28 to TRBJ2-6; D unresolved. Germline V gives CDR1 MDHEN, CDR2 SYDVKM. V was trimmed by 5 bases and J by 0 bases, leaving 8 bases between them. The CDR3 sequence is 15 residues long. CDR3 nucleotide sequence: TGTGCCAGCAGTAGCAGGATCTCTGGGGCCAACGTCCTGACTTTC. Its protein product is CASSSRISGANVLTF.

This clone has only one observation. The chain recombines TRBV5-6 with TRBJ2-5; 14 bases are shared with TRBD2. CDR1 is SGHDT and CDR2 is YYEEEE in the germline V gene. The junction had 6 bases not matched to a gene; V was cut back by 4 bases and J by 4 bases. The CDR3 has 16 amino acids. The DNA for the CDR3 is TGTGCCAGCAGCCCTCCGGGACTAGCGGGAGTAGAGACCCAGTACTTC. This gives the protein CASSPPGLAGVETQYF.

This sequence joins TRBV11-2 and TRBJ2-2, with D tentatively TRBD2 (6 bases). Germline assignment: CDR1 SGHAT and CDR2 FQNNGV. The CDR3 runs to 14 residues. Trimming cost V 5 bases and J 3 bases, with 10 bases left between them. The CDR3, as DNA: TGTGCCAGCAGCACCCGACTAGACACCGGGGAGCTGTTTTTT. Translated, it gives CASSTRLDTGELFF.

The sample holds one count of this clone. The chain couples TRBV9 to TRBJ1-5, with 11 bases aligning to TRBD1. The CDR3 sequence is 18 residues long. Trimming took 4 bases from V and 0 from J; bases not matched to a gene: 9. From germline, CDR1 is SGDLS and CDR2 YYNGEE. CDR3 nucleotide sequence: TGTGCCAGCAGCCCGGGACAGGGGGTCGGATATAGCAATCAGCCCCAGCATTTT. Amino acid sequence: CASSPGQGVGYSNQPQHF.

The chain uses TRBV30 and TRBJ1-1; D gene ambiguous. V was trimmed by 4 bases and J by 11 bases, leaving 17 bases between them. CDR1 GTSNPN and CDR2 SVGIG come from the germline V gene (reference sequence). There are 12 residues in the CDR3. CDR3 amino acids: CAWTRGLVMAFF. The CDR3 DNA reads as TGTGCCTGGACCCGAGGGCTAGTTATGGCTTTCTTT.

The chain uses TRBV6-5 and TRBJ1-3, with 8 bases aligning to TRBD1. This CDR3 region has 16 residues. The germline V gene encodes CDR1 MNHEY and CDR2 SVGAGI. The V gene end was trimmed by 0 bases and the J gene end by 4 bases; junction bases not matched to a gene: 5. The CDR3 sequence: CASSYSGRGHGNTIYF. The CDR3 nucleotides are TGTGCCAGCAGTTACTCTGGCAGGGGGCACGGAAACACCATATATTTT.

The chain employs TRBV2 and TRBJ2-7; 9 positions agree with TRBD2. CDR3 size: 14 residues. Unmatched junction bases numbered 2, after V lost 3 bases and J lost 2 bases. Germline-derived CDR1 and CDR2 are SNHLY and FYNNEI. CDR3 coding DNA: TGTGCCAGCAGTGAGTCTAGCGGGACCTACGAGCAGTACTTC. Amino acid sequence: CASSESSGTYEQYF.

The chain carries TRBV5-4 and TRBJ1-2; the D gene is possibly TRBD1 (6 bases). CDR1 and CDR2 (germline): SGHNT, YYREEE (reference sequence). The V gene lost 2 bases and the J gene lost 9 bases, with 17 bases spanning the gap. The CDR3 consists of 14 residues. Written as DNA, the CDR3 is TGTGCCAGCAGCTTAGGGGGGGCCCGCCGAAGCTACACCTTC. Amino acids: CASSLGGARRSYTF.

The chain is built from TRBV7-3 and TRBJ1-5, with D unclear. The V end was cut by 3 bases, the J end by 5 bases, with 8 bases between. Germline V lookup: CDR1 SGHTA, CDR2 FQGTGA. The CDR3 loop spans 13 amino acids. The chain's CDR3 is CASSLGRDQPQHF. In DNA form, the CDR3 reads TGTGCCAGCAGCTTGGGTCGGGATCAGCCCCAGCATTTT. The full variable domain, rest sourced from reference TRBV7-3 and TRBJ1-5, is GAGVSQTPSNKVTEKGKYVELRCDPISGHTALYWYRQSLGQGPEFLIYFQGTGAADDSGLPNDRFFAVRPEGSVSTLKIQRTERGDSAVYLCASSLGRDQPQHFGDGTRLSIL.

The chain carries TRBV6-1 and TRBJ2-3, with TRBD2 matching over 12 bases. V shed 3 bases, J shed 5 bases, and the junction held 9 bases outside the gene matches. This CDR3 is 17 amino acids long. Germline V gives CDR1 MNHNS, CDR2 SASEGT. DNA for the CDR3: TGTGCCAGCAGTGAGGATCTAGCGGGAGGGCCTAAAGATACGCAGTATTTT. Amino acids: CASSEDLAGGPKDTQYF.

The chain's CDR3 is CASSHGQGALGSPLHF. The CDR3 coding sequence is TGTGCCAGCAGCCACGGACAGGGGGCGCTTGGATCACCCCTCCACTTT. This chain uses TRBV3-1 (or the pseudogene TRBV3-2) with TRBJ1-6, with 11 bases identical to TRBD1. The CDR3 contains 16 residues. Per germline, CDR1 LGHDT and CDR2 YNNKEL (reference sequence). Unmatched junction bases numbered 8, after V lost 3 bases and J lost 10 bases.

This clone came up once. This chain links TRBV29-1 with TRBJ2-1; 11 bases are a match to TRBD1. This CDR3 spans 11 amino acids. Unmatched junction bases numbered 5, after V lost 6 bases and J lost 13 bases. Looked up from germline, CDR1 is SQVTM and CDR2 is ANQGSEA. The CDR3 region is CSVGDRGAQFF. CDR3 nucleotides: TGCAGCGTCGGGGACAGGGGGGCCCAGTTCTTC.

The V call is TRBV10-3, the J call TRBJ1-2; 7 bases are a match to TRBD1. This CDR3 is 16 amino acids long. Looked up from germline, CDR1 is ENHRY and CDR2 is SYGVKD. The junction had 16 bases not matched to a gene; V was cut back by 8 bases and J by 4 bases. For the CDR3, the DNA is TGTGCCATCGGGTCCGAGACAGGGATTTATGTCTATGGCTACACCTTC. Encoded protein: CAIGSETGIYVYGYTF.

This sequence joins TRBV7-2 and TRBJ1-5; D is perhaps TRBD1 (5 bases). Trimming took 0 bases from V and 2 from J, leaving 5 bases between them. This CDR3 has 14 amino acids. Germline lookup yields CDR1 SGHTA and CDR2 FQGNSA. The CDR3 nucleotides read TGTGCCAGCAGCTTAGCCAGGGGCAATCAGCCCCAGCATTTT. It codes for CASSLARGNQPQHF.

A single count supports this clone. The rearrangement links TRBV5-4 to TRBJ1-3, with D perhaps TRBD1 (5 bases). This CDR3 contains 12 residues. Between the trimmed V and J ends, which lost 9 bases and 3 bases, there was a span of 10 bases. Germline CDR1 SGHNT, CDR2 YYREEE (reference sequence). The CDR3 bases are TGTGCCATACCAGGGTTTGGAAACACCATATATTTT. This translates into CAIPGFGNTIYF. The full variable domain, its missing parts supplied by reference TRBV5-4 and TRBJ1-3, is ETGVTQSPTHLIKTRGQQVTLRCSSQSGHNTVSWYQQALGQGPQFIFQYYREEENGRGNFPPRFSGLQFPNYSSELNVNALELDDSALYLCAIPGFGNTIYFGEGSWLTVV.

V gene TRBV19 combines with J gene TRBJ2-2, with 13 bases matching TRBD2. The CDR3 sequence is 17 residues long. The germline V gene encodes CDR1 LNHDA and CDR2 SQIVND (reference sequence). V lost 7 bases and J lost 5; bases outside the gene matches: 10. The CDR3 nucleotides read TGTGCCAGTATGGGACCGGGACTAGCGGGATTTACCGGGGAGCTGTTTTTT. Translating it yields CASMGPGLAGFTGELFF.

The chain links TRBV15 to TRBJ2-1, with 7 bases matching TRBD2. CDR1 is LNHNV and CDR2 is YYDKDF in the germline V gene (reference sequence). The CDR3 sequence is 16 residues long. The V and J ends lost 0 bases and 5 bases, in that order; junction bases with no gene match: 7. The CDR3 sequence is CATSRDLFSGNNEQFF. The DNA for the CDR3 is TGTGCCACCAGCAGAGATCTGTTCAGCGGGAACAATGAGCAGTTCTTC.

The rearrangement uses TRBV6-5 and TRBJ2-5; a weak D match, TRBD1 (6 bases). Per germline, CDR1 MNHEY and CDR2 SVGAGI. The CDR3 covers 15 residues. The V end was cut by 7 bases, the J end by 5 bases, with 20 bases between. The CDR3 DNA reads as TGTGCCAGCACGAACAGGGATGTAAGTGGGGAGACCCAGTACTTC. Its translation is CASTNRDVSGETQYF.

The CDR3 DNA sequence: TGTGCCAGCTCCGGACAGCTTTACTACGAGCAGTACTTC. It specifies CASSGQLYYEQYF. This chain uses TRBV2 with TRBJ2-7; D may be TRBD1 (6 bases). Trimming took off 8 bases at V and 3 bases at J, with 14 bases between the two ends. Germline loops: CDR1 SNHLY, CDR2 FYNNEI. The CDR3 has 13 amino acids.